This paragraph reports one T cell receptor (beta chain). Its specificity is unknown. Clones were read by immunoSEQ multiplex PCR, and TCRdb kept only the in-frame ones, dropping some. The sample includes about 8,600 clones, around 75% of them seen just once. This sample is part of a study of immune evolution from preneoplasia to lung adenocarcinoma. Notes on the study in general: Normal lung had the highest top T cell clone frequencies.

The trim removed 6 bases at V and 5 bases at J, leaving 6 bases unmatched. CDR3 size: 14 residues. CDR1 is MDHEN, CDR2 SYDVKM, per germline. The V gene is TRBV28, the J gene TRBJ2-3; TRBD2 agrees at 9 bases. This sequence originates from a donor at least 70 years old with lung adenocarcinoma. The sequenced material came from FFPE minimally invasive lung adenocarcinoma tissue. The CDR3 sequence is CASSTSGSLDTQYF. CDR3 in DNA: TGTGCCAGCAGCACTAGCGGGTCCTTAGATACGCAGTATTTT.